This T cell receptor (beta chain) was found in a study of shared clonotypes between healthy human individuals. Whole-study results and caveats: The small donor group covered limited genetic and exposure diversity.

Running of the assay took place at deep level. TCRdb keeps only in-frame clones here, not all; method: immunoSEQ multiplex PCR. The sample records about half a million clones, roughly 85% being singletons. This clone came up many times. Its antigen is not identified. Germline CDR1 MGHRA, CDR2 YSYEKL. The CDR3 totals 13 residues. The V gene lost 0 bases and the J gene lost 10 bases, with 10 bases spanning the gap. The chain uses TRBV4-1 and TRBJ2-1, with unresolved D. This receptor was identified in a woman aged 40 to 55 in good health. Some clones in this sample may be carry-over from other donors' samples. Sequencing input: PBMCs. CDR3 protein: CASSQDVGFEQFF. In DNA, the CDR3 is TGCGCCAGCAGCCAAGATGTAGGTTTCGAGCAGTTCTTC.